The clone carrying this TCR beta chain is a singleton in its sample. Germline loops: CDR1 SGHTA, CDR2 FQGNSA. V gave up 0 bases and J gave up 2 bases, with 8 bases separating them. CDR3 length equals 15 residues. The sample is drawn from a study of T cell changes during pregnancy in multiple sclerosis. The method was immunoSEQ multiplex PCR; TCRdb's version includes in-frame clones alone and lacks a portion of them. Here the sample spans more than 55,000 clones, roughly 94% being singletons. Sample: CD8+ T cells from peripheral blood mononuclear cells, taken after pregnancy. This TCR came from a female donor with multiple sclerosis, enrolled in a pregnancy study. The V and J genes are TRBV7-2 and TRBJ1-3; weak D call: TRBD1 (6 bases). The CDR3 DNA reads as TGTGCCAGCAGCTTAGCAACAGGGCCTGGAAACACCATATATTTT. Translation gives CASSLATGPGNTIYF.